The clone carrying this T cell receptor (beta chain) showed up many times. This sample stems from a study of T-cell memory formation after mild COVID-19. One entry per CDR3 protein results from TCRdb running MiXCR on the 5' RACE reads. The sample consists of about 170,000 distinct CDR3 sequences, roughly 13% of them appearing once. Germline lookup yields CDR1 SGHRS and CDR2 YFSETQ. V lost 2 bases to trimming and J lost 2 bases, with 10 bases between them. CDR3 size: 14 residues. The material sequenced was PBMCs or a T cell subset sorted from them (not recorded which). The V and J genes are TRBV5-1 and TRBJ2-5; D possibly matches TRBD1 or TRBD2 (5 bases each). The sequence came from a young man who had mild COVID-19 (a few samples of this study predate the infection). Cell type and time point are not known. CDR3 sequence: CASSFVGEQETQYF. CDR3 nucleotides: TGCGCCAGCAGCTTCGTGGGGGAGCAAGAGACCCAGTACTTC. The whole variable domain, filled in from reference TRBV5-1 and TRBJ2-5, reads KAGVTQTPRYLIKTRGQQVTLSCSPISGHRSVSWYQQTPGQGLQFLFEYFSETQRNKGNFPGRFSGRQFSNSRSEMNVSTLELGDSALYLCASSFVGEQETQYFGPGTRLLVL.